A selection of T cell receptor beta chains follows, all from one sample in a study of T-cell reconstitution after alpha-beta-depleted transplantation in children. TCRdb passed the PCR reads through MiXCR, listing each CDR3 protein once. Of hundreds of thousands of distinct CDR3 sequences listed, around 13% are singletons. The sample in question was PBMCs, obtained before TCRalphabeta/CD19-depleted stem cell transplant. The receptors come from a girl between 2 and 10 years old with congenital amegakaryocytic thrombocytopenia, due to receive a stem cell transplant. CDR3s leave out the opening cysteine and the closing phenylalanine or tryptophan. The order of the fields is CDR3 length, J gene, clone size, V gene, CDR3 protein. Clone size, where shown, is once, few, many, or a class for clones that have expanded.

13,TRBJ1-2,many,TRBV6-1,ASCTPDGGRWGYT
11,TRBJ2-1,few,TRBV30,AYPGLPHNEQF
12,TRBJ2-7,many,TRBV12-3/TRBV12-4,ASSPGTFPYEQY
14,TRBJ2-5,many,TRBV10-3,AISDSRMTGSETQY
11,TRBJ2-4,many,TRBV5-1,ASSQGLADIQY
15,TRBJ2-3,few,TRBV4-1,ASSQEVQGYDTDTQY
12,TRBJ2-2,many,TRBV20-1,SAPRQGNTGELF
12,TRBJ2-2,few,TRBV25-1,ASSDGLYTGELF
14,TRBJ2-7,NA,TRBV7-2,ASSLPNRGLGYEQY
13,TRBJ2-4,few,TRBV5-1,ASSPGGGSENIQY
13,TRBJ2-3,NA,TRBV5-1,ASIKGGGETDTQY
9,TRBJ1-1,many,TRBV20-1,SGATAVDAF
14,TRBJ2-3,few,TRBV12-3/TRBV12-4,ASTTVPMGRADTQY
14,TRBJ1-6,few,TRBV3-1,ASSQEVEARGSPLH
10,TRBJ2-1,many,TRBV20-1,SARVAADEQF
15,TRBJ2-1,NA,TRBV12-3/TRBV12-4,ASRPGTEGEVNNEQF
13,TRBJ2-7,few,TRBV27,ASSFRGLEGYEQY
12,TRBJ2-2,many,TRBV28,ASSPRTGAGELF
9,TRBJ2-5,many,TRBV20-1,SVGQKETQY
10,TRBJ1-3,many,TRBV6-5,ASSSPGNTIY
12,TRBJ2-5,NA,TRBV29-1,SVEKGGGQETQY
11,TRBJ1-2,few,TRBV10-3,AIRGLVSYGYT
13,TRBJ2-3,few,TRBV2,ASSERIPPLATQY
13,TRBJ1-4,many,TRBV5-1,ASSKDGVGSDKLF